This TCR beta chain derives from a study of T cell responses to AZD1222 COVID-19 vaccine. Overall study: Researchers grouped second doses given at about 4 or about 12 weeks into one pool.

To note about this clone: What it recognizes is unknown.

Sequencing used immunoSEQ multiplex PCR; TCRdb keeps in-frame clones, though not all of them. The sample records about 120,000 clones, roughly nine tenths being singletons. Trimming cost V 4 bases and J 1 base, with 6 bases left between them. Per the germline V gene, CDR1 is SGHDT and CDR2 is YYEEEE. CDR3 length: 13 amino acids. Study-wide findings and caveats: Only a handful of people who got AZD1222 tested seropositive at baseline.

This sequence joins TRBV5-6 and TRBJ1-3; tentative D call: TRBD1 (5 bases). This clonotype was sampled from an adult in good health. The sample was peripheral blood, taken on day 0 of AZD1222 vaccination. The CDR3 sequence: CASSPGSGNTIYF. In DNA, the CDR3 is TGTGCCAGCAGCCCAGGGTCTGGAAACACCATATATTTT. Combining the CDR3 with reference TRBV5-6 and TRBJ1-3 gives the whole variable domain DAGVTQSPTHLIKTRGQQVTLRCSPKSGHDTVSWYQQALGQGPQFIFQYYEEEERQRGNFPDRFSGHQFPNYSSELNVNALLLGDSALYLCASSPGSGNTIYFGEGSWLTVV.